This T cell receptor beta chain was captured in a study of T cells in Graves' hyperthyroidism and ophthalmopathy. Researchers amplified the TCR beta CDR3 regions from RNA transcripts. The TCR CDR3 first-round RT-PCR relied on the HTBI primer set. TCRdb reanalysed the multiplex PCR reads using MiXCR and keeps one entry per CDR3 protein. This table has 450,000 to 650,000 distinct CDR3 sequences, about a sixth appearing once. The ends were cut back, 3 bases at V and 0 bases at J, with 8 bases in the middle. Germline V gene sequence: CDR1 SQVTM, CDR2 ANQGSEA. This CDR3 has 13 amino acids. The chain recombines TRBV29-1 with TRBJ1-1, with D hard to call. The material sequenced was blood. The TCR sequence derives from a young woman with Graves' ophthalmopathy. In DNA, the CDR3 is TGCAGCGTTGACTCGGGGTTGAACACTGAAGCTTTCTTT. Translation: CSVDSGLNTEAFF.